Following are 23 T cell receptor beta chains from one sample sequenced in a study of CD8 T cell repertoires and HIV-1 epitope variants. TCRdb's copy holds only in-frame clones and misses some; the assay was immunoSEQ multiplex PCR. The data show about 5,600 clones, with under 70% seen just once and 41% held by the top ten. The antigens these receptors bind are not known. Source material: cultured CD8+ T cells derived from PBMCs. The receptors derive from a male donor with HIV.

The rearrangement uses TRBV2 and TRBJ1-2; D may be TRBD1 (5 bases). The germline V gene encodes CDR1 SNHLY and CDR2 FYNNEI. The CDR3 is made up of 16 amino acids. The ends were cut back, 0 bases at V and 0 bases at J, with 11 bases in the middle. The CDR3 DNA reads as TGTGCCAGCAGTGAAGCGCGGGGGGGAGCTAACTATGGCTACACCTTC. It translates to CASSEARGGANYGYTF.

In nucleotides, the CDR3 is TGTGCCAGCAGCCCTGAGGGCCCCTACAATGAGCAGTTCTTC. Translation gives CASSPEGPYNEQFF. V usage is TRBV7-6 and J usage is TRBJ2-1; tentative D call: TRBD2 (5 bases). The CDR3 totals 14 residues. Germline CDR1 reads SGHVS; CDR2 reads FNYEAQ. V was pared by 5 bases and J by 2 bases, with 10 bases between. Looking up the rest from reference TRBV7-6 and TRBJ2-1 gives the full variable domain: GAGVSQSPRYKVTKRGQDVALRCDPISGHVSLYWYRQALGQGPEFLTYFNYEAQQDKSGLPNDRFSAERPEGSISTLTIQRTEQRDSAMYRCASSPEGPYNEQFFGPGTRLTVL.

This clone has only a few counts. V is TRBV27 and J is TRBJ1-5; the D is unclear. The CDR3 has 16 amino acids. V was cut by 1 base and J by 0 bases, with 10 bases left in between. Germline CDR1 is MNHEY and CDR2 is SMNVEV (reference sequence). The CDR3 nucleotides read TGTGCCAGCAGTTTATATTCCGGGATTAGCAATCAGCCCCAGCATTTT. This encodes CASSLYSGISNQPQHF.

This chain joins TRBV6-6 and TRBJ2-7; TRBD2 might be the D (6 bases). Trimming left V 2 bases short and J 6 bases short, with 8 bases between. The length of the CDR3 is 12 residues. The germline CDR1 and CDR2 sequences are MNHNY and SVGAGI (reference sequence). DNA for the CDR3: TGTGCCAGCAGTTACGGGGGAGGCGAGCAGTACTTC. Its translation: CASSYGGGEQYF.

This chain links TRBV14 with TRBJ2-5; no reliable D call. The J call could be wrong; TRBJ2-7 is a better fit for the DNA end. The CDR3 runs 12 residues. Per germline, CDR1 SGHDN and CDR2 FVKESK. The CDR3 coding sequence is TGTGCCAGCAGCCCCCCCAACCACGAGCAGTACTTC. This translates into CASSPPNHEQYF.

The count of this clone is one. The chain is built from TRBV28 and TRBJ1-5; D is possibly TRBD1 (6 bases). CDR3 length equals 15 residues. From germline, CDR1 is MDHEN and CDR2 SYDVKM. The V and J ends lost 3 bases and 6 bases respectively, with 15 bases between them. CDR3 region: CASSFRQDTSQPQHF. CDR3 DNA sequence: TGTGCCAGCAGTTTTCGACAGGATACGAGTCAGCCCCAGCATTTT.

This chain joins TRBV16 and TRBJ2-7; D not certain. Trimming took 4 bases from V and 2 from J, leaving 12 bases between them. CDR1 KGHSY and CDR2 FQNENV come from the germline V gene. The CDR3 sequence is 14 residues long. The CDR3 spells CASSPPASTYEQYF. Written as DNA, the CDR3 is TGTGCCAGCAGCCCCCCGGCAAGCACCTACGAGCAGTACTTC.

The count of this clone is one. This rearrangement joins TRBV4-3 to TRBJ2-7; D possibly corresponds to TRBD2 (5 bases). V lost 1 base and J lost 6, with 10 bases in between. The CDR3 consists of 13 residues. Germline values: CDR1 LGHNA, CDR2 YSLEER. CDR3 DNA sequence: TGCGCCAGCAGCCAAGGTACTAGGACCGAGCAGTACTTC. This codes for CASSQGTRTEQYF.

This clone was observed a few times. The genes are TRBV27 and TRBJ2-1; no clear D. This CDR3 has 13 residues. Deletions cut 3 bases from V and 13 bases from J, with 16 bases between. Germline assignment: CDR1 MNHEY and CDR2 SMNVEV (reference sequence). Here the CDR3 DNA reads TGTGCCAGCAGTTTTTCCATTAAGGGTACTCAGTTCTTC. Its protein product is CASSFSIKGTQFF.

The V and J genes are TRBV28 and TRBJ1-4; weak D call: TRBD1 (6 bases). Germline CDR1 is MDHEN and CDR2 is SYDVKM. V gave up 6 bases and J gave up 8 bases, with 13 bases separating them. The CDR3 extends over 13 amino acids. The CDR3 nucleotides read TGTGCCAGCAGCCCTTCCGGGGGCGAAAAACTGTTTTTT. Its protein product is CASSPSGGEKLFF.

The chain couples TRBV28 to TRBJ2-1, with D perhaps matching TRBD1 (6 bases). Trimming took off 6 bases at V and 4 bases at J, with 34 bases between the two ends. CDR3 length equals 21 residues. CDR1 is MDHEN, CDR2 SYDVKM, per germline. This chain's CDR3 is CASSIGPSAGAVFYLYNEQFF. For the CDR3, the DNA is TGTGCCAGCAGCATAGGCCCCTCGGCAGGGGCCGTGTTCTATTTGTACAATGAGCAGTTCTTC. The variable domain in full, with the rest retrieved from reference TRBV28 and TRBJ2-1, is DVKVTQSSRYLVKRTGEKVFLECVQDMDHENMFWYRQDPGLGLRLIYFSYDVKMKEKGDIPEGYSVSREKKERFSLILESASTNQTSMYLCASSIGPSAGAVFYLYNEQFFGPGTRLTVL.

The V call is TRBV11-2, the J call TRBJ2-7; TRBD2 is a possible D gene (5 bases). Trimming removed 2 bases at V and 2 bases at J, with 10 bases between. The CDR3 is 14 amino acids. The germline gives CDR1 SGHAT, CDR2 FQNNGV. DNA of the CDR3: TGTGCCAGCAGCTTATCGAGCGGAGCCTACGAGCAGTACTTC. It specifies CASSLSSGAYEQYF.

The DNA of the CDR3 is TGTGCCAGCAGTCCAGAAAATTACTTCGACAGGGGAGGCGGCTACACCTTC. This sequence encodes CASSPENYFDRGGGYTF. The V gene is TRBV28, the J gene TRBJ1-2; 8 positions agree with TRBD1. V gave up 5 bases and J gave up 8 bases; unmatched junction bases: 19. The length of the CDR3 is 17 residues. Germline V gene lookup returns CDR1 MDHEN and CDR2 SYDVKM.

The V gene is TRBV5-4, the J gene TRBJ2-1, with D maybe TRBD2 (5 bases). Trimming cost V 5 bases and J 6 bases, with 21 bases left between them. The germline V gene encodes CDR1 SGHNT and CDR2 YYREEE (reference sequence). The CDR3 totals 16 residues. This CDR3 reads CASSPAGVQVGNEQFF. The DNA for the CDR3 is TGTGCCAGCAGTCCCGCCGGGGTCCAAGTTGGCAATGAGCAGTTCTTC.

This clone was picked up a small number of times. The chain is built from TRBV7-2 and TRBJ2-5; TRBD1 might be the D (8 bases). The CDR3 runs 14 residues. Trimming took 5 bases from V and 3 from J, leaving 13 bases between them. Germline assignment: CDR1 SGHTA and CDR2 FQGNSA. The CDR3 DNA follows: TGTGCCAGCAGCGTAACAGGGGGGGAAGAGACCCAGTACTTC. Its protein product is CASSVTGGEETQYF.

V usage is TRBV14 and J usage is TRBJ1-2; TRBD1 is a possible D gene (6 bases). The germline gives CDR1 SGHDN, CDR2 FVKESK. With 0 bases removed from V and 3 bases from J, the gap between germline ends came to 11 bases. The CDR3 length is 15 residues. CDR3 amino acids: CASSQDEGGYYGYTF. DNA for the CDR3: TGTGCCAGCAGCCAAGATGAGGGGGGTTACTATGGCTACACCTTC.

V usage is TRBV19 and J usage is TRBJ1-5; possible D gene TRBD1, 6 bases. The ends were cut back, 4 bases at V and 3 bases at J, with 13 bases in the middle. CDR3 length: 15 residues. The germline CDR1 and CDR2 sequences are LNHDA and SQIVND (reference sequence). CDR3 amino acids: CASSTHGQFNQPQHF. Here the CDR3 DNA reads TGTGCCAGTAGTACCCACGGACAGTTCAATCAGCCCCAGCATTTT.

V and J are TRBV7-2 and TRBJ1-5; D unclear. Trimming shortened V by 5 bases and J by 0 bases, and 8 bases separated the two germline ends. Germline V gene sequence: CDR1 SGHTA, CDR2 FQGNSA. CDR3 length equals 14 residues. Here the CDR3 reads CASSPSYSNQPQHF. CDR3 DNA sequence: TGTGCCAGCAGCCCGAGCTATAGCAATCAGCCCCAGCATTTT.

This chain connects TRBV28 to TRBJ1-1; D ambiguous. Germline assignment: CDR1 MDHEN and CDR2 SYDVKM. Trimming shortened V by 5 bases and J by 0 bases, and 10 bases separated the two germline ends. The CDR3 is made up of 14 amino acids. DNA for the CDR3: TGTGCCAGCAGTCCCCTCGTCCTGAACACTGAAGCTTTCTTT. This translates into CASSPLVLNTEAFF.

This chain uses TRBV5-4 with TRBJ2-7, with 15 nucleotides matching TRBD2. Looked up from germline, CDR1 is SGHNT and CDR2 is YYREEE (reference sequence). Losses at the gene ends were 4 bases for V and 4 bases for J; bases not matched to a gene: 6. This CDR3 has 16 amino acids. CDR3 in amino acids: CASSPGTSGRKYEQYF. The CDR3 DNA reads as TGTGCCAGCAGCCCAGGGACTAGCGGGAGGAAATACGAGCAGTACTTC.

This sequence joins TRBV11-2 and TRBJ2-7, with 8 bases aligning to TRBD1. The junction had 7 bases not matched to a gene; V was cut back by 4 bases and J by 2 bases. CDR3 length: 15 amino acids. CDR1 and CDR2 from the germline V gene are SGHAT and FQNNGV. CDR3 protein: CASSSRTGLTYEQYF. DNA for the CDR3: TGTGCCAGCAGCTCCAGGACAGGGTTAACCTACGAGCAGTACTTC.

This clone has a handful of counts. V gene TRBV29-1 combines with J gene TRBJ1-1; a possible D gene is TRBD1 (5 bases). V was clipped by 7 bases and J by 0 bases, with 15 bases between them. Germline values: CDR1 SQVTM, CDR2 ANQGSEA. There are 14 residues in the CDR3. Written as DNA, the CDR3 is TGCAGCGCATCCCTGACAGATATGAACACTGAAGCTTTCTTT. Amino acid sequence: CSASLTDMNTEAFF.

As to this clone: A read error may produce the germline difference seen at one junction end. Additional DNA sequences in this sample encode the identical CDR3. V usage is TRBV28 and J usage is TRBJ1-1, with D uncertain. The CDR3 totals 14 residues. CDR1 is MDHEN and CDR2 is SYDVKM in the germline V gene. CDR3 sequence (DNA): TGTGCCATCAGCCCCTGGGATCCCAAAACTGAAGCTTTCTTC. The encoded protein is CAISPWDPKTEAFF.